Listed below are T cell receptor beta chains from one sample, sequenced in a study of blood T cell repertoires in COVID-19. Profiling relied on immunoSEQ multiplex PCR, and the TCRdb table lists in-frame clones only, not all of them. This table holds 150,000 to 200,000 clones, roughly nine tenths found once. The material sequenced was peripheral blood. The receptors here all came from a man aged 55 to 70 with active or convalescent COVID-19. The conserved cysteine and the conserved F or W are not part of the CDR3 here. Some rows have no size entry. The others give once, few or many, or a class for an expanded clone.

CDR3aa | abundance | j_gene | v_gene
ATSPVGKGVRTEAF | - | TRBJ1-1 | TRBV15
ASSSDWTGSNEQF | - | TRBJ2-1 | TRBV5-1
AISEMSGGYEKLF | - | TRBJ1-4 | TRBV10-3
ASSYSGGSEKLF | - | TRBJ1-4 | TRBV6-5
ASSLELYSGNTIY | once | TRBJ1-3 | TRBV7-9
ASSQGHGNQETQY | - | TRBJ2-5 | TRBV14
ATSDGALDNEQF | once | TRBJ2-1 | TRBV24-1
ASSFSSGRADTDTQY | - | TRBJ2-3 | TRBV6-2/TRBV6-3
ASSEAQGANTEAF | few | TRBJ1-1 | TRBV6-1
ASSPGTGGFENTIY | - | TRBJ1-3 | TRBV11-2
ASSHFGQGGSTEAF | - | TRBJ1-1 | TRBV23-1
ASSLRGLSTDTQY | - | TRBJ2-3 | TRBV5-6
ASSPGQGIETQY | - | TRBJ2-5 | TRBV18
ASSDGQGDEKLF | - | TRBJ1-4 | TRBV10-1
ASSSRENTEAF | - | TRBJ1-1 | TRBV12-3/TRBV12-4
ASSQGGRGEQF | - | TRBJ2-1 | TRBV14
ASSLAGNGAQPQH | - | TRBJ1-5 | TRBV5-1
ASRTGEAGANVLT | - | TRBJ2-6 | TRBV19
ASSPGRTSGRRF | - | TRBJ2-1 | TRBV3-1/TRBV3-2
ASSLIGIHFN | - | TRBJ1-2 | TRBV12-3/TRBV12-4
ASSARDREYNEQF | - | TRBJ2-1 | TRBV6-6
ASSLGLAGYQETQY | once | TRBJ2-5 | TRBV6-2/TRBV6-3
ASSQFRGPNTGELF | - | TRBJ2-2 | TRBV10-1
ASSEALPAGGGDTQY | - | TRBJ2-3 | TRBV2
ASSYPTSGSEGGTDTQY | - | TRBJ2-3 | TRBV6-7
ASSDSPTSTGLGSPLH | once | TRBJ1-6 | TRBV25-1
ASSQAGLSGNTIY | once | TRBJ1-3 | TRBV3-1/TRBV3-2
ASTPLTSYEQF | few | TRBJ2-1 | TRBV27